This T cell receptor beta chain emerged from a study of regulatory T cells in long-lasting Graves disease. The germline gives CDR1 WSHSY, CDR2 SAAADI. This CDR3 contains 14 residues. The V end lost 10 bases, the J end lost 0 bases, and 13 bases lay between the germline ends. Regarding time point: persistent/refractory GD, antithyroid drugs over 5 years with positive TRAb. Following extraction of RNA from PBMCs, that RNA was used to make the TCR library. Arm-PCR of CDR3 regions with iRepertoire HTBI primers generated TCR beta libraries. TCRdb reprocessed the multiplex PCR reads via MiXCR and lists one record per CDR3 protein. The table lists a few hundred thousand distinct CDR3 sequences, roughly 23% of them singletons.

The chain carries TRBV10-2 and TRBJ1-3, with no clear D. Sequencing used peripheral blood mononuclear cells (PBMCs), obtained when the disease was refractory, from a patient treated with antithyroid drugs. The origin of this receptor is a woman between 40 and 55 years old with Graves disease. Here the CDR3 DNA reads TGCGCCACCTCGGACTCACCCTCTGGAAACACCATATATTTT. This encodes CATSDSPSGNTIYF.